This T cell receptor beta chain derives from a study of cytomegalovirus exposure and HLA in healthy donors. Study context: Researchers found that under 90% of 300 to 450 genotyped donors fell within the Caucasian-associated ancestry cluster.

Whole-study findings and limits: Among the sequence variants, a highly shared cluster was likely an artifact of sequencing. With later analysis, a missense DCLRE1C variant became linked to TCR beta V- and J-gene trimming.

PCR used 60 Vbeta primers and 13 Jbeta primers. Clones were read by immunoSEQ multiplex PCR, and TCRdb kept only the in-frame ones, dropping some. The sample lists some 120,000 clones, around 77% occurring once. A note on this clone: Its antigen is not known.

Sequenced: PBMCs. The receptor was isolated from a man aged 50-59 years in good health and CMV-seronegative.

This CDR3 is CASSLAGGPGETQYF. CDR3 DNA sequence: TGTGCCAGCAGTTTAGCGGGAGGGCCAGGAGAGACCCAGTACTTC. The chain uses TRBV6-5 and TRBJ2-5; TRBD2 aligns across 11 bases. Germline CDR1 and CDR2: MNHEY and SVGAGI. The trim removed 4 bases at V and 4 bases at J, leaving 5 bases unmatched. This CDR3 is 15 amino acids long.